Listed here are 8 T cell receptor beta chains from one sample, sequenced in a study of cytomegalovirus exposure and HLA in healthy donors. PCR amplification relied on 60 Vbeta primers (plus 13 Jbeta primers). Here immunoSEQ multiplex PCR was the method, and the copy in TCRdb shows in-frame clones only, minus some. The data contain some 60,000 clones, approximately 83% of them seen just once; the ten biggest clones take up around 1.7%. Source material: PBMCs. All receptors derive from a man aged 40-49 years in good health and CMV-seronegative.

The rearrangement links TRBV7-6 to TRBJ2-7, with D possibly being TRBD1 (5 bases). With 0 bases removed from V and 5 bases from J, the gap between germline ends came to 14 bases. The germline gives CDR1 SGHVS, CDR2 FNYEAQ. The CDR3 length is 15 residues. As DNA, the CDR3 is TGTGCCAGCAGCTTAGCCCTTGGGGCTTCTAACGAGCAGTACTTC. Translating it yields CASSLALGASNEQYF. Full variable domain (rest looked up from reference TRBV7-6 and TRBJ2-7): GAGVSQSPRYKVTKRGQDVALRCDPISGHVSLYWYRQALGQGPEFLTYFNYEAQQDKSGLPNDRFSAERPEGSISTLTIQRTEQRDSAMYRCASSLALGASNEQYFGPGTRLTVT.

The chain couples TRBV7-9 to TRBJ2-3, with 10 bases aligning to TRBD2. J lost 4 bases, V lost 3 bases, and 13 bases had no gene match. Germline V gives CDR1 SEHNR, CDR2 FQNEAQ (reference sequence). The CDR3 covers 18 residues. For the CDR3, the DNA is TGTGCCAGCAGCTTTCAGGCTAGCGGGGGTTTGTTGGCAGATACGCAGTATTTT. It encodes CASSFQASGGLLADTQYF.

CDR3 loop: CASSYSEGRNQPQHF. The CDR3 DNA follows: TGTGCCAGCAGTTACTCAGAGGGCCGCAATCAGCCCCAGCATTTT. The chain couples TRBV6-6 to TRBJ1-5; D remains ambiguous. Trimming stripped 0 bases from V and 2 bases from J, with 8 bases between. Germline CDR1 MNHNY, CDR2 SVGAGI (reference sequence). The CDR3 consists of 15 residues.

The chain couples TRBV19 to TRBJ1-5, with 10 bases that match TRBD1. CDR3 length: 16 amino acids. Germline-derived CDR1 and CDR2 are LNHDA and SQIVND (reference sequence). The V segment lost 2 bases and the J segment 4 bases; nucleotides outside the gene matches: 5. The CDR3, as DNA: TGTGCCAGTAGTATACCCCGGGACAGGGGAAATCAGCCCCAGCATTTT. Translating it yields CASSIPRDRGNQPQHF.

CDR3 residues: CASSSPDNSPLHF. CDR3 sequence (DNA): TGTGCCAGCAGTTCCCCTGATAATTCACCCCTCCACTTT. The V and J genes are TRBV7-9 and TRBJ1-6; D gene uncertain. Trimming shortened V by 6 bases and J by 5 bases, and 8 bases separated the two germline ends. The CDR3 totals 13 residues. The V gene's germline CDR1 is SEHNR and CDR2 FQNEAQ (reference sequence). The full variable domain, in which reference TRBV7-9 and TRBJ1-6 provide the parts outside the CDR3, is DTGVSQNPRHKITKRGQNVTFRCDPISEHNRLYWYRQTLGQGPEFLTYFQNEAQLEKSRLLSDRFSAERPKGSFSTLEIQRTEQGDSAMYLCASSSPDNSPLHFGNGTRLTVT.

J is TRBJ2-3 and V is TRBV29-1; the match to TRBD2 covers 12 bases. After removal of 2 bases from V and 9 bases from J, the junction contained 3 bases not matched to a gene. The germline V gene encodes CDR1 SQVTM and CDR2 ANQGSEA. This CDR3 has 13 residues. CDR3 region: CSVELAGGHTQYF. The CDR3 DNA follows: TGCAGCGTTGAACTAGCGGGGGGGCACACGCAGTATTTT.

V and J are TRBV7-2 and TRBJ1-6, with D perhaps TRBD1 (6 bases). The CDR3 covers 15 residues. V lost 2 bases and J 6 bases, leaving 11 bases between the germline ends. The germline V gene encodes CDR1 SGHTA and CDR2 FQGNSA. CDR3 DNA: TGTGCCAGCAGCTTATATGGGACAAGTAATTCACCCCTCCACTTT. Amino acids: CASSLYGTSNSPLHF. The whole variable domain, filled in from reference TRBV7-2 and TRBJ1-6, reads GAGVSQSPSNKVTEKGKDVELRCDPISGHTALYWYRQSLGQGLEFLIYFQGNSAPDKSGLPSDRFSAERTGGSVSTLTIQRTQQEDSAVYLCASSLYGTSNSPLHFGNGTRLTVT.

The chain combines TRBV7-9 with TRBJ1-2; the match to TRBD1 covers 8 bases. The CDR3 spans 15 residues. V trimming: 1 base; J trimming: 2 bases; junction bases outside the gene matches: 3. Germline V gene data show CDR1 as SEHNR and CDR2 as FQNEAQ (reference sequence). The CDR3 protein is CASSLGWTGNYGYTF. The CDR3 DNA is TGTGCCAGCAGCTTAGGCTGGACAGGGAACTATGGCTACACCTTC. Looking up the rest from reference TRBV7-9 and TRBJ1-2 gives the full variable domain: DTGVSQNPRHKITKRGQNVTFRCDPISEHNRLYWYRQTLGQGPEFLTYFQNEAQLEKSRLLSDRFSAERPKGSFSTLEIQRTEQGDSAMYLCASSLGWTGNYGYTFGSGTRLTVV.